This is a list of T cell receptor beta chains from one sample in a study of cytomegalovirus exposure and HLA in healthy donors. Libraries were prepared by immunoSEQ multiplex PCR; TCRdb keeps only in-frame clonotypes and omits some of them. This table has more than 95,000 clones, more than 70% appearing once. The specimen was PBMCs. The receptors here all came from a man in his thirties or forties in good health and CMV-seronegative. Each CDR3 is given with its conserved first and last residue. The order of the fields is clone size, J gene, D gene, CDR3 length, V gene, CDR3 DNA, CDR3 protein. D genes are given only for firm matches. Size is stated for part of the rows, as once, few or many counts, or as a class when the clone is expanded.

NA TRBJ2-1 TRBD2 15 TRBV5-1 TGCGCCAGCAGCCCCCTAGCGGGCCCCCTCAATGAGCAGTTCTTC CASSPLAGPLNEQFF
NA TRBJ2-3 NA 15 TRBV9 TGTGCCAGCAGCGCCAGGGGAGCGTTTGCGGATACGCAGTATTTT CASSARGAFADTQYF
NA TRBJ1-4 TRBD1 15 TRBV29-1 TGCAGCGTTGGCGGTACGGGACAGGGGAGCGAAAAACTGTTTTTT CSVGGTGQGSEKLFF
NA TRBJ2-1 NA 12 TRBV7-2 TGTGCCAGCAGCCACGCTAGCAATGAGCAGTTCTTC CASSHASNEQFF
NA TRBJ2-2 NA 15 TRBV5-1 TGCGCCAGCAGCGGCTCCCTCTGGGAGTCCGGGGAGCTGTTTTTT CASSGSLWESGELFF
once TRBJ2-3 TRBD2 17 TRBV19 TGTGCCAGTAGTACGTTTCTGACTAGCGATAGCACAGATACGCAGTATTTT CASSTFLTSDSTDTQYF
NA TRBJ2-4 NA 16 TRBV4-2 TGTGCCAGCAGCCAAGATAGAGGACAGACTAAAAACATTCAGTACTTC CASSQDRGQTKNIQYF
NA TRBJ1-1 TRBD1 16 TRBV7-2 TGTGCCAGCAGCTTAGCGCCTAGACAGGGACCCACTGAAGCTTTCTTT CASSLAPRQGPTEAFF
NA TRBJ2-1 NA 16 TRBV27 TGTGCCAGCAGTTTAGGTCAGGAGGGCTCCTACAATGAGCAGTTCTTC CASSLGQEGSYNEQFF
once TRBJ2-2 NA 15 TRBV30 TGTGCCTGGAGTGCTCCGGGACACAGGGCCGGGGAGCTGTTTTTT CAWSAPGHRAGELFF
few TRBJ2-5 NA 15 TRBV6-5 TGTGCCAGCAGTCCGACTAGGGGCTTGCAAGAGACCCAGTACTTC CASSPTRGLQETQYF
NA TRBJ2-4 TRBD1 14 TRBV11-2 TGTGCCAGCAGCTTGGGGGACAGGGGAAACATTCAGTACTTC CASSLGDRGNIQYF
NA TRBJ1-1 TRBD1 16 TRBV19 TGTGCCAGTAGTTTGGACCCGGGACAGGGGTGGACTGAAGCTTTCTTT CASSLDPGQGWTEAFF
once TRBJ1-3 NA 15 TRBV5-5 TGTGCCAGCAACCCCAGGGGCAACTCTGGAAACACCATATATTTT CASNPRGNSGNTIYF
few TRBJ1-4 NA 14 TRBV7-9 TGTGCCAGCAGCTTCGTTCCAGGGAAAGAAAAACTGTTTTTT CASSFVPGKEKLFF